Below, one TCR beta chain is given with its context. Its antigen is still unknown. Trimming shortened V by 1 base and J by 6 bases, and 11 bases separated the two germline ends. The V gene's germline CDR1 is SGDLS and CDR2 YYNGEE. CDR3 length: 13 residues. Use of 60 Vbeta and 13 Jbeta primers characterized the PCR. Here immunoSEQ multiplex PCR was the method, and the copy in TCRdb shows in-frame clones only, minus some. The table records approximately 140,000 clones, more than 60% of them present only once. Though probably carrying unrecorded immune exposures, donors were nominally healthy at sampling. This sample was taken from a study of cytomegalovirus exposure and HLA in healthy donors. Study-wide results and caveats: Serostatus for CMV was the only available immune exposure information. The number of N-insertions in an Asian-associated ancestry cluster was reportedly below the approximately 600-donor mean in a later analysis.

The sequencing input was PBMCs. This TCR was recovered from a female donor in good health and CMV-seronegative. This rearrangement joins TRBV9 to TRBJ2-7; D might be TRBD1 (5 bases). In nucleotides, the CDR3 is TGTGCCAGCAGCGTAAGTGGGGCCTCCGAGCAGTACTTC. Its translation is CASSVSGASEQYF.